This entry lists 18 T cell receptor beta chains sequenced from one sample in a study of beta chain features in type 1 diabetes. The isolated RNA, all of it, was reverse transcribed, so expressed TCRB transcripts were what got sequenced. Produced via immunoSEQ multiplex PCR; TCRdb's table is partial and in-frame only. The data contain 200,000 to 250,000 clones, over 9.5% of them seen just once; the ten biggest clones take up around 0.037%. The sequenced sample consisted of naive CD4+ T cells from blood. Receptor source: a woman aged 18-35 years in good health.

This clone was found a few times. The chain employs TRBV2 and TRBJ2-7, with 10 positions matching TRBD2. There are 13 residues in the CDR3. Trimming at V came to 8 bases and at J to 7 bases, leaving 8 bases not matched to a gene. Looked up from germline, CDR1 is SNHLY and CDR2 is FYNNEI. CDR3 coding DNA: TGTGCCAGCGTGGCTAGCGGGGGTGGTGAGCAGTACTTC. Protein sequence: CASVASGGGEQYF. Variable domain in full (rest from reference TRBV2 and TRBJ2-7): EPEVTQTPSHQVTQMGQEVILRCVPISNHLYFYWYRQILGQKVEFLVSFYNNEISEKSEIFDDQFSVERPDGSNFTLKIRSTKLEDSAMYFCASVASGGGEQYFGPGTRLTVT.

V is TRBV27 and J is TRBJ1-3; weak D call: TRBD1 (5 bases). CDR1 MNHEY and CDR2 SMNVEV come from the germline V gene (reference sequence). Between the trimmed V and J ends, which lost 3 bases and 3 bases, there was a span of 6 bases. CDR3 length: 13 residues. Here the CDR3 reads CASSFRVGNTIYF. The DNA for the CDR3 is TGTGCCAGCAGTTTCAGGGTTGGAAACACCATATATTTT.

The table lists this clone with a few counts. The chain joins TRBV30 to TRBJ1-2; 9 bases are shared with TRBD1. Germline CDR1 is GTSNPN and CDR2 is SVGIG (reference sequence). This CDR3 is built from 13 residues. V trimming: 2 bases; J trimming: 9 bases; junction bases outside the gene matches: 7. This CDR3 reads CAWSFGTGYRYTF. The DNA for the CDR3 is TGTGCCTGGAGTTTTGGGACAGGGTATCGCTACACCTTC.

V and J are TRBV5-6 and TRBJ2-2, with 11 bases aligning to TRBD1. CDR3 length equals 17 residues. V was pared by 3 bases and J by 5 bases, with 9 bases of the junction left unmatched. Germline V lookup: CDR1 SGHDT, CDR2 YYEEEE. The DNA of the CDR3 is TGTGCCAGCAGCTCCGGGACAGGGGGAAGGGGGACCGGGGAGCTGTTTTTT. Translation: CASSSGTGGRGTGELFF.

V and J are TRBV5-1 and TRBJ2-7, with TRBD2 identical over 10 bases. Trimming removed 4 bases from V and 3 bases from J; junction bases left unmatched: 7. The CDR3 totals 15 residues. Germline CDR1 and CDR2: SGHRS and YFSETQ. The CDR3: CASSRGPSGGYEQYF. CDR3 bases: TGCGCCAGCAGCCGGGGGCCTAGCGGGGGCTACGAGCAGTACTTC. The entire variable domain, with the rest obtained from reference TRBV5-1 and TRBJ2-7, is as follows: KAGVTQTPRYLIKTRGQQVTLSCSPISGHRSVSWYQQTPGQGLQFLFEYFSETQRNKGNFPGRFSGRQFSNSRSEMNVSTLELGDSALYLCASSRGPSGGYEQYFGPGTRLTVT.

This chain connects TRBV7-3 to TRBJ2-1; weak D call: TRBD2 (5 bases). V lost 2 bases, J lost 9 bases, and 11 bases lay in between. CDR3 length: 13 amino acids. Germline-derived CDR1 and CDR2 are SGHTA and FQGTGA. CDR3 bases: TGTGCCAGCAGCTTAGGTCCGGCGGGTGAGCAGTTCTTC. Protein sequence: CASSLGPAGEQFF.

In its sample, this clone was seen a few times. CDR3 sequence: CASSLTGGLRPLHF. In DNA, the CDR3 is TGTGCCAGCAGCTTAACTGGCGGACTTCGACCCCTCCACTTT. V and J are TRBV7-3 and TRBJ1-6; D unclear. Between the trimmed V and J ends, which lost 0 bases and 12 bases, there was a span of 12 bases. Germline V gene sequence: CDR1 SGHTA, CDR2 FQGTGA. This CDR3 spans 14 amino acids.

The V and J genes are TRBV6-1 and TRBJ2-5; TRBD2 is a possible D gene (5 bases). CDR3 length: 13 amino acids. V dropped 8 bases and J dropped 3 bases, with 13 bases sitting between them. Germline V gene lookup returns CDR1 MNHNS and CDR2 SASEGT. The CDR3 here is CASRRAVKETQYF. DNA for the CDR3: TGTGCCAGCCGGCGGGCGGTGAAAGAGACCCAGTACTTC.

The CDR3 sequence: CASSPAGGDSYNEQFF. CDR3 sequence (DNA): TGCGCCAGCAGTCCCGCCGGCGGGGATTCCTACAATGAGCAGTTCTTC. This rearrangement joins TRBV5-1 to TRBJ2-1; TRBD2 is a possible D gene (6 bases). Germline-derived CDR1 and CDR2 are SGHRS and YFSETQ. This CDR3 is built from 16 residues. Trimming cost V 5 bases and J 1 base, with 16 bases left between them. Combining the CDR3 with reference TRBV5-1 and TRBJ2-1 gives the whole variable domain KAGVTQTPRYLIKTRGQQVTLSCSPISGHRSVSWYQQTPGQGLQFLFEYFSETQRNKGNFPGRFSGRQFSNSRSEMNVSTLELGDSALYLCASSPAGGDSYNEQFFGPGTRLTVL.

The chain carries TRBV29-1 and TRBJ2-7; 8 bases fit TRBD1. J gave up 5 bases and V 3 bases, and 12 bases lay outside the gene matches. The CDR3 totals 15 residues. The germline gives CDR1 SQVTM, CDR2 ANQGSEA. The CDR3 DNA reads as TGCAGCGTTGATCTATACGGACAGGGAGGCCACGAGCAGTACTTC. Amino acids: CSVDLYGQGGHEQYF.

This chain joins TRBV2 and TRBJ2-7; no reliable D call. The CDR3 has 10 amino acids. Trimming removed 8 bases from V and 4 bases from J, with 6 bases in between. Per the germline V gene, CDR1 is SNHLY and CDR2 is FYNNEI. CDR3 DNA sequence: TGTGCCAGCCAAAATTACGAGCAGTACTTC. Residues: CASQNYEQYF.

This rearrangement joins TRBV28 to TRBJ1-2; the match to TRBD1 covers 7 bases. Germline loops: CDR1 MDHEN, CDR2 SYDVKM. Trimming took 5 bases from V and 8 from J; bases not matched to a gene: 5. There are 12 residues in the CDR3. CDR3 in DNA: TGTGCCAGCAGTCAGGACAGGCGGGGCTACACCTTC. Amino acid sequence: CASSQDRRGYTF.

The CDR3 coding sequence is TGCAGCGTTATTGAGACAGGGGTGAAGGACGAGCAGTACTTC. Translating gives CSVIETGVKDEQYF. This chain joins TRBV29-1 and TRBJ2-7, with 8 positions matching TRBD1. This CDR3 comprises 14 residues. V dropped 5 bases and J dropped 5; count of bases not matched to a gene: 11. The V gene's germline CDR1 is SQVTM and CDR2 ANQGSEA.

This clone was picked up a small number of times. This sequence joins TRBV7-2 and TRBJ1-1; 8 bases are a match to TRBD1. The germline gives CDR1 SGHTA, CDR2 FQGNSA. V lost 6 bases and J lost 6; bases outside the gene matches: 9. CDR3 length: 14 amino acids. CDR3 protein: CASSTKRQGSEAFF. The CDR3 DNA follows: TGTGCCAGCAGTACTAAGAGACAGGGGTCTGAAGCTTTCTTT. The whole variable domain, remainder taken from reference TRBV7-2 and TRBJ1-1, is GAGVSQSPSNKVTEKGKDVELRCDPISGHTALYWYRQSLGQGLEFLIYFQGNSAPDKSGLPSDRFSAERTGGSVSTLTIQRTQQEDSAVYLCASSTKRQGSEAFFGQGTRLTVV.

This chain connects TRBV11-2 to TRBJ1-5, with D possibly being TRBD1 (6 bases). This CDR3 spans 15 amino acids. Trimming cost V 0 bases and J 7 bases, with 13 bases left between them. From germline, CDR1 is SGHAT and CDR2 FQNNGV. This CDR3 reads CASSLDRGAGQPQHF. The CDR3 DNA is TGTGCCAGCAGCTTAGATCGGGGGGCAGGGCAGCCCCAGCATTTT. Full variable domain (outside the CDR3, taken from reference TRBV11-2 and TRBJ1-5): EAGVAQSPRYKIIEKRQSVAFWCNPISGHATLYWYQQILGQGPKLLIQFQNNGVVDDSQLPKDRFSAERLKGVDSTLKIQPAKLEDSAVYLCASSLDRGAGQPQHFGDGTRLSIL.

This clone came up a few times. This chain joins TRBV7-2 and TRBJ2-5, with D possibly TRBD1 on 5 matching bases. The CDR3 is 15 amino acids. Looked up from germline, CDR1 is SGHTA and CDR2 is FQGNSA. Trimming stripped 5 bases from V and 1 base from J, with 14 bases between. The CDR3 sequence is CASSRMQGFQETQYF. In DNA, the CDR3 is TGTGCCAGCAGCCGGATGCAGGGCTTCCAAGAGACCCAGTACTTC.

As to this clone: This sample includes further DNA sequences coding for the same CDR3. The V and J genes are TRBV5-1 and TRBJ1-1; 8 bases map to TRBD1. After removal of 3 bases from V and 1 base from J, the junction contained 2 bases not matched to a gene. The CDR3 has 14 residues. Germline V lookup: CDR1 SGHRS, CDR2 YFSETQ. The CDR3 nucleotides read TGCGCCAGCAGCTCCGGACAGGGGAACACTGAAGCTTTCTTT. Translating it yields CASSSGQGNTEAFF.

This clone has a handful of counts. This chain connects TRBV18 to TRBJ1-1; 8 nucleotides align to TRBD1. The CDR3 extends over 13 amino acids. V lost 5 bases, J lost 7 bases, and 6 bases stayed unmatched. CDR1 is KGHSH, CDR2 LQKENI, per germline. CDR3 nucleotides: TGTGCCAGCTCAGCGGGACAGGTCGTTGAAGCTTTCTTT. It is translated as CASSAGQVVEAFF. Filled out from reference TRBV18 and TRBJ1-1, the complete variable domain reads NAGVMQNPRHLVRRRGQEARLRCSPMKGHSHVYWYRQLPEEGLKFMVYLQKENIIDESGMPKERFSAEFPKEGPSILRIQQVVRGDSAAYFCASSAGQVVEAFFGQGTRLTVV.